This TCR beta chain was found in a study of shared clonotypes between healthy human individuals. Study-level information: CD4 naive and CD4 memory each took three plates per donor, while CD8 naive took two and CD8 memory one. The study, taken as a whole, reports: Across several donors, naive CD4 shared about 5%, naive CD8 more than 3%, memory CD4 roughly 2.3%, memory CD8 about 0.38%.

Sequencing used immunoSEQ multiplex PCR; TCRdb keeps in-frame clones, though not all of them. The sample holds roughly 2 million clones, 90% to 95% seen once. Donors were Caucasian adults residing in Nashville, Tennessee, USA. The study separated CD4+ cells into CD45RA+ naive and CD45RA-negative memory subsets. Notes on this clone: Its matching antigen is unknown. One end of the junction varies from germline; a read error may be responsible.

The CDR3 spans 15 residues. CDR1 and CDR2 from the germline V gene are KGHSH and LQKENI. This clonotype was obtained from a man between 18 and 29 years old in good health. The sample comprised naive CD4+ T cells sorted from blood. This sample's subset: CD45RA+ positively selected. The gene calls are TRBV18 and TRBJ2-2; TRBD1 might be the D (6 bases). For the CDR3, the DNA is TGTGCCAGCTCCCCTGTTACAGGGAACGCCGGGGAGCTGTTTTTT. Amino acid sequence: CASSPVTGNAGELFF.